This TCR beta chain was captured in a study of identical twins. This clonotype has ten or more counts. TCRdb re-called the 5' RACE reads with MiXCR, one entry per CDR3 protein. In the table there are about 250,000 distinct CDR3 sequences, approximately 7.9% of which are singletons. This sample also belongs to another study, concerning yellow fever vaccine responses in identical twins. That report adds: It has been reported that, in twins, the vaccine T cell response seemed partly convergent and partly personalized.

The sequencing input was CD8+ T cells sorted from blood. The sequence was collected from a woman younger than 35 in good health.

CDR3 DNA sequence: TGTGCCAGTAAACCTGTATACAGGGGGGTGGGCACTGAAGCTTTCTTT. This sequence encodes CASKPVYRGVGTEAFF. The chain links TRBV28 to TRBJ1-1; 8 bases agree with TRBD1. Germline assignment: CDR1 MDHEN and CDR2 SYDVKM. The CDR3 sequence is 16 residues long. V shed 9 bases and J 4 bases; nucleotides not matched to a gene: 16.